This TCR beta chain was sequenced in a study of T cell clonality in common variable immunodeficiency. The study, taken as a whole, reports: Compared with controls, CVID subjects had fewer shared TCRbeta clones.

CDR3 length: 18 residues. The V and J ends lost 3 bases and 0 bases, in that order; junction bases with no gene match: 15. Germline loops: CDR1 DFQATT, CDR2 SNEGSKA (reference sequence). This clone was recorded many times. Its antigen is unidentified. The read stops 3 residues short of the end of the CDR3; the missing end is completed from the germline J gene. Control and CVID samples contributed equal amounts of genomic DNA. TCRdb's copy holds only in-frame clones and misses some; the assay was immunoSEQ multiplex PCR. The table lists about 50,000 clones, no singletons, with just over 2% in the top ten.

What was sequenced was peripheral blood mononuclear cells. The rearrangement joins TRBV20-1 to TRBJ2-3; TRBD2 matches 7 bases. This receptor was taken from a person aged 18 to 75 in good health. CDR3 amino acids: CSARKASGTSYSTDTQYF. The DNA read from the CDR3 is TGCAGTGCTAGGAAGGCCAGCGGGACTTCCTATAGCACAGATACG.